The following is a TCR beta chain sequence with its context. The antigen remains undetermined. The data are from a study of cytomegalovirus exposure and HLA in healthy donors. Study results and limitations: A previous analysis found most TCR beta V segments productive roughly 90% or roughly 30% of the time. A few chains tied to CMV proved CMV antigen-specific in vitro. Later on, a genetic analysis was performed. It linked a missense variant in DCLRE1C with V- and J-gene trimming of TCR beta. Apparent HLA restriction characterized most CMV-associated TCR beta chains in a later analysis.

The PCR contained 60 Vbeta and 13 Jbeta primers. The assay was immunoSEQ multiplex PCR, and TCRdb's table has in-frame clones only and misses some. The data contain roughly 200,000 clones, 75% to 85% of them seen just once; the ten biggest clones take up less than 3%. The CDR3 runs 15 residues. V lost 3 bases to trimming and J lost 1 base, with 12 bases between them. Germline CDR1 reads LNHDA; CDR2 reads SQIVND (reference sequence). This clonotype originated in a woman aged 40 to 50 in good health and CMV-seronegative. The sequenced sample was PBMCs. The rearrangement joins TRBV19 to TRBJ2-5; maybe TRBD2 (6 bases). CDR3 coding DNA: TGTGCCAGTAGTATTGGCTGGAGGGGCCAAGAGACCCAGTACTTC. Its protein product is CASSIGWRGQETQYF.